This T cell receptor (beta chain) originates from a study of T cells in Graves' hyperthyroidism and ophthalmopathy. This clonotype has ten or more counts. V gave up 5 bases and J gave up 3 bases, with 14 bases separating them. Germline V gives CDR1 SEHNR, CDR2 FQNEAQ (reference sequence). The CDR3 runs to 15 residues. Using more than 8 ml of fresh peripheral blood, PBMCs were prepared. Using RNA transcripts as the source, TCR beta CDR3 regions were amplified. First-round RT-PCR targeting the TCR CDR3 was performed with the HTBI primer set. One entry per CDR3 protein, called by TCRdb with MiXCR from the multiplex PCR reads. The sample holds approximately 380,000 distinct CDR3 sequences; roughly 18% are singletons and the top ten take 40%.

Sequencing input: blood. This TCR was recovered from a man between 18 and 29 years old with Graves' ophthalmopathy. J is TRBJ1-5 and V is TRBV7-9, with a weak D call TRBD1 (5 bases). CDR3 DNA sequence: TGTGCCAGCAGCCCTGGCGGGGCAGTCAATCAGCCCCAGCATTTT. Translation gives CASSPGGAVNQPQHF.